The rows below give T cell receptor beta chains drawn from one sample of a study of glioma-infiltrating T cells. Via MiXCR, TCRdb re-called the multiplex PCR reads, giving one row per CDR3 protein. The table has around 93,000 distinct CDR3 sequences, roughly 39% seen once. Sequencing was carried out using glioma tissue, nonneoplastic brain tissue, or PBMCs (not recorded which). These receptors all come from a human donor with low-grade glioma or glioblastoma, undergoing nonglioma brain surgery, or in good health (not recorded which). Each CDR3 is given with its conserved first and last residue.

v_call: TRBV25-1; cdr3_aa: CASSGRTFVNTIYF
v_call: TRBV18; cdr3_aa: CASSPARPRGETQYF
v_call: TRBV20-1; cdr3_aa: CSANLAGAEDEQFF
v_call: TRBV6-1; cdr3_aa: CASRAGRGHEQYF
v_call: TRBV27; cdr3_aa: CASSLDGQTEGYTF
v_call: TRBV6-2/TRBV6-3; cdr3_aa: CASSYVDWGAYEQYF
v_call: TRBV7-9; cdr3_aa: CASSLSAPNEQFF
v_call: TRBV3-1; cdr3_aa: CASGVRGSYEQYF
v_call: TRBV7-9; cdr3_aa: CASSLPYTEAFF
v_call: TRBV5-8; cdr3_aa: CASSLIRVLKNTEAFF
v_call: TRBV20-1; cdr3_aa: CSAGTGDGNQPQHF
v_call: TRBV10-3; cdr3_aa: CAINPSPNNEQFF
v_call: TRBV19; cdr3_aa: CASSIDHGRAQYF
v_call: TRBV6-1; cdr3_aa: CASSQGRGTEAFF
v_call: TRBV10-2; cdr3_aa: CASREDRNTEAFF
v_call: TRBV2; cdr3_aa: CASEQTGSYEQYF
v_call: TRBV7-2; cdr3_aa: CASNLDRNTEAFF
v_call: TRBV20-1; cdr3_aa: CSARVGWEDQETQYF
v_call: TRBV12-3/TRBV12-4; cdr3_aa: CASRWRNMNTEAFF
v_call: TRBV20-1; cdr3_aa: CSARNQGAYGYTF
v_call: TRBV5-1; cdr3_aa: CASSLGSTDTQYF
v_call: TRBV6-1; cdr3_aa: CASRPAGGYNEQFF
v_call: TRBV6-2/TRBV6-3; cdr3_aa: CASSYAKRDTQYF
v_call: TRBV4-3; cdr3_aa: CASSPTIGELFF
v_call: TRBV3-1; cdr3_aa: CASSQEGSTPQHF
v_call: TRBV28; cdr3_aa: CASSLTGTGLQPQHF
v_call: TRBV6-1; cdr3_aa: CASSPVGNTEAFF
v_call: TRBV7-2; cdr3_aa: CASSTGAGYQETQYF
v_call: TRBV19; cdr3_aa: CASSLSAGVTYEQYF
v_call: TRBV20-1; cdr3_aa: CSADGDSGQFF
v_call: TRBV7-8; cdr3_aa: CASSPRPGDYEQYF
v_call: TRBV7-2; cdr3_aa: CASTIPQGAKTQYF
v_call: TRBV28; cdr3_aa: CASTQTEYGYTF
v_call: TRBV11-3; cdr3_aa: CASSLIGQLIYEQYF
v_call: TRBV6-1; cdr3_aa: CASEGHGARNTDTQYF
v_call: TRBV2; cdr3_aa: CASTPGPYSYEQYF
v_call: TRBV29-1; cdr3_aa: CSVGRPNNYGYTF
v_call: TRBV6-1; cdr3_aa: CASSSTVNTEAFF
v_call: TRBV12-3/TRBV12-4; cdr3_aa: CASSRPENIQYF
v_call: TRBV7-2; cdr3_aa: CASSSGQGRYF
v_call: TRBV28; cdr3_aa: CASSGDREAFF
v_call: TRBV19; cdr3_aa: CASSIARSFLDQPQHF
v_call: TRBV6-1; cdr3_aa: CASMKAYEQYF
v_call: TRBV29-1; cdr3_aa: CSVSRDFAYEQYF
v_call: TRBV5-1; cdr3_aa: CASSQGDREFNEQFF